This T cell receptor (beta chain) was documented in a study of shared clonotypes between healthy human individuals (dated by TCRdb to 2020 to 2021). A note on the overall study: The cohort comprised two women and three men aged 18 to 49 years. For each donor, CD4 naive and CD4 memory were each given three plates, CD8 naive was given two plates, and CD8 memory was given one plate. To estimate repertoire size and how much clonotype sharing occurs between individuals, the study deeply sequenced the blood TCR repertoires of several healthy adults. Libraries were prepared and TCR repertoires were sequenced by different laboratories using diverse techniques, in order to increase sequencing depth and limit assay-specific biases. Per donor, leukapheresis produced somewhere between about 0.8 and 9 billion PBMCs. General findings and caveats noted by the study authors: Sampling was limited to blood, and TCR repertoires in tissue likely differ from TCR repertoires in blood. Incomplete sequencing was indicated by rarefaction of sorted-subset datasets, despite the large sequencing depth. The genetic and exposure-history diversity represented was limited by the small number of donors. Naive subsets generally had larger estimated clonotype richness than memory subsets. About 4.5% of naive CD4, roughly 3.6% of naive CD8, 2.3% of memory CD4, and 0.4% of memory CD8 clonotypes were shared across several donors. Based on pairwise subsampling, the degree of clonotype sharing among donors was expected to be affected by sequencing depth. Compared with non-shared clonotypes, clonotypes shared by all four sorted-subset donors had higher generation probabilities.

Donors were healthy HIV-negative adults with no recently reported acute infections or vaccinations. All donors were Caucasian adults living in Nashville, Tennessee, USA. The CD8 memory samples were a combination of magnetically selected CD45RO+ cells and CCR7-negative CD45RA+ effector memory (TemRA) cells. Blood was collected by leukapheresis, and PBMCs were isolated by Ficoll-Histopaque density gradient centrifugation and then cryopreserved in liquid nitrogen vapor phase. Analytical flow cytometry was used to check the purity and quantity of every magnetically sorted T cell population. Genomic DNA was isolated from each sorted fraction and quantified by UV absorbance on a Nanodrop 2000c. The CDR1 and CDR2 encoded by the germline V gene are MDHEN and SYDVKM. The CDR3 holds 11 amino acids from the cysteine to the phenylalanine. Only the CDR3 region is kept as DNA, spanning 33 bases read in frame from base 1. A distance of 3 bases separates the germline ends of V and J, which lose 6 bases and 1 base respectively.

Using the deep immunoSEQ assay, TCR CDR3 regions were amplified from genomic DNA by multiplex PCR. Extracted genomic DNA from each cell subset was distributed evenly across all wells of several immunoSEQ 96-well plates, and each plate was treated as a replicate. For sorted subsets, approximately 200 ng of genomic DNA, equivalent to some 30,000 T cell genomes, went into each replicate PCR. Purified libraries were measured with a Qubit 3.0 fluorometer, size-checked on a Bioanalyzer 2100, and measured again with the KAPA Library Quantification kit. A separate single-read 150-cycle Illumina NextSeq 550 flow cell was used to sequence each immunoSEQ 96-well plate. In the paper's pipeline: Because the immunoSEQ output held only junctional sequences and lacked quality scores, the filtering could not match the filtering applied to full-length reads. Sequences were annotated with PyIR, a Python wrapper for IgBLAST v1.9, using IMGT germline references to assign V/J genes and CDR3. Any read was removed if the V/J assignment was weak (E-value above 1e-6), the CDR3 was missing, or the read contained stop codons, out-of-frame junctions, or ambiguous translated residues. V3J clonotypes were defined as sequences sharing an identical inferred V gene, J gene, and CDR3 amino acid sequence. The percentage overlap between two repertoires was calculated by dividing the number of shared unique clonotypes by the size of the smaller repertoire. Repertoire richness was assessed with RTK rarefaction, the Chao1 estimator, and Recon v2.1 estimates of unobserved clonotypes. Generation probabilities were computed with OLGA for all TCRbeta clonotypes obtained by the gDNA method from several donors. TCRdb provides this immuneACCESS table in a form limited to in-frame rearrangements. Some clones are lacking; in checked studies, under half of them reflect an unresolved V gene, and why the rest are absent is not known. The V and J calls and clone size are taken from that table; D and trimming were inferred from the DNA. The sample table records 550,000 to 800,000 clones; roughly 91% of these occur just once. The ten largest clonotypes hold approximately 35% of the sample.

This clone was observed a few times. Its antigen is still unknown. Base-call qualities are not available, and no considerably larger clone is one nucleotide away. The source of this sequence is a man between 18 and 29 years old in good health. Some clones in this sample may be carry-over from other donors' samples. Sequencing was done on a sample of memory CD8+ T cells from PBMCs. Explained via the paper, the cell subset or site label denotes: CD45RO+ cells pooled with CCR7-negative TemRA cells. Here the chain combines TRBV28 and TRBJ1-1, with no D gene named confidently. The bases are TGTGCCAGCAGAGCGAACACTGAAGCTTTCTTT. Its coded protein is CASRANTEAFF.